This TCR beta chain came from a study of CXCR3-negative and CXCR3-positive naive CD8 T cells. Study-wide results and caveats: The study found more hydrophobic TRB CDR3s in CXCR3-positive naive cells than in CXCR3-negative naive cells. For naive cells, CXCR3-negative and CXCR3-positive subsets had similar TRBV-TRBJ usage; for memory cells, usage differed. TCR strength was inferred from TRB CDR3 properties, while surface CD5 was comparable between naive subsets.

Per germline, CDR1 GTSNPN and CDR2 SVGIG (reference sequence). This CDR3 region has 14 residues. Regarding this clonotype: Its matching antigen is unknown.

All TRB cDNA libraries came from 5' RACE performed with UMI labels. TCRdb re-called the 5' RACE reads; one entry per CDR3 protein, DNA not given. Its clone listing holds 140,000 to 150,000 distinct CDR3 sequences. This sequence originates from a human donor in good health. Some clones in this sample may be carry-over from other donors' samples. The rearrangement links TRBV30 to TRBJ1-1; absent DNA, TCRdb's TRBD1 call cannot be checked. Source material: naive CXCR3+ CD8+ T cells from blood. Subset described: CD45RO-CCR7+CD27+CD95- naive CD8+ T cells expressing CXCR3 (TNR3+). This CDR3 reads CACRPGQGPTEAFF.